The T cell receptor (beta chain) under discussion was sequenced for a study of T cells in Graves' hyperthyroidism and ophthalmopathy. The wider study: Before any treatment, at initial diagnosis, peripheral blood was collected.

TCR beta CDR3 region amplification was performed from RNA transcripts. TCR CDR3 regions were first amplified by RT-PCR with HTBI primers. Each CDR3 protein gets one entry after TCRdb re-called the multiplex PCR reads with MiXCR. The repertoire has 500,000 to 600,000 distinct CDR3 sequences, about 20% of them found once; the top ten carry 47%. Study-wide points: Blood held most thyroid clonotypes expanded above 0.001 frequency. A median 6.5 months before onset, the model predicted ophthalmopathy.

At least 3 on the Clinical Activity Score was recorded for ophthalmopathy patients, who also had NOSPECS grade at least 4 and duration under 3 months. The sample holds many counts of this clonotype. Its antigen remains unknown. V was clipped by 3 bases and J by 6 bases; unmatched bases: 6. The CDR3 has 14 amino acids. The germline V gene has CDR1 KGHSH and CDR2 LQKENI. The sequenced material came from blood. The chain links TRBV18 to TRBJ2-7; TRBD1 aligns across 9 bases. The clonotype was recovered from a man aged 40-49 years with Graves' ophthalmopathy. As DNA, the CDR3 is TGTGCCAGCTCACCTCGGGACAGGGAGGCCGAGCAGTACTTC. Encoded protein: CASSPRDREAEQYF. Filled out from reference TRBV18 and TRBJ2-7, the complete variable domain reads NAGVMQNPRHLVRRRGQEARLRCSPMKGHSHVYWYRQLPEEGLKFMVYLQKENIIDESGMPKERFSAEFPKEGPSILRIQQVVRGDSAAYFCASSPRDREAEQYFGPGTRLTVT.